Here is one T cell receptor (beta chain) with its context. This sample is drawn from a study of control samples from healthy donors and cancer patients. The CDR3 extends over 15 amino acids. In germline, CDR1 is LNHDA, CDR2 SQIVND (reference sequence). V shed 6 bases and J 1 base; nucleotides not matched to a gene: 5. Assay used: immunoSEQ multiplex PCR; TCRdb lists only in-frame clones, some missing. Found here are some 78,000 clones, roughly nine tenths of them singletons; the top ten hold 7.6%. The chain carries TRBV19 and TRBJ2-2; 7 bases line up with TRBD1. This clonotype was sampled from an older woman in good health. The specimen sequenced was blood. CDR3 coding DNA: TGTGCCAGTAGAACAGGGACAGAGAACACCGGGGAGCTGTTTTTT. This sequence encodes CASRTGTENTGELFF.